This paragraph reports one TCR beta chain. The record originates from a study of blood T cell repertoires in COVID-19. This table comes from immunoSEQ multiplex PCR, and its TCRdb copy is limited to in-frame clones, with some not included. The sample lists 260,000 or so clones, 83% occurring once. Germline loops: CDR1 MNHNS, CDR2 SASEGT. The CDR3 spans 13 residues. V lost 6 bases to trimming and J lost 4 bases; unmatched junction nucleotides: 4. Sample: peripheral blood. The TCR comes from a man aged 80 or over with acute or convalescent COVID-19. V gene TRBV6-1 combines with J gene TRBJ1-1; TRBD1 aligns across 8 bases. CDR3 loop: CASRQGGVTEAFF. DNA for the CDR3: TGTGCCAGCAGACAGGGGGGGGTCACTGAAGCTTTCTTT.